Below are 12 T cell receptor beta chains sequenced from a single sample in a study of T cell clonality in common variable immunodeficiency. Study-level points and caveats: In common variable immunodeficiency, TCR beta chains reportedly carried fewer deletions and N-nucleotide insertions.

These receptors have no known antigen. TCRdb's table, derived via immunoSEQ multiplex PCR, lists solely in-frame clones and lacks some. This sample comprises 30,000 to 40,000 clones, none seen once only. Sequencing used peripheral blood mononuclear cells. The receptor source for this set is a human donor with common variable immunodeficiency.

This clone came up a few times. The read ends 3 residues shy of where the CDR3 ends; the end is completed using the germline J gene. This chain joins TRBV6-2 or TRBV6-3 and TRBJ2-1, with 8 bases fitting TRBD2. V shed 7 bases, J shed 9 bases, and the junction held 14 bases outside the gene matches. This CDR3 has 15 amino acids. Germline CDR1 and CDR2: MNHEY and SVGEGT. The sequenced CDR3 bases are TGTGCCAGCACCAAGGGACTAGGCCTGTGGGTTGAG. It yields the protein CASTKGLGLWVE. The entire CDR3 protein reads CASTKGLGLWVEQFF.

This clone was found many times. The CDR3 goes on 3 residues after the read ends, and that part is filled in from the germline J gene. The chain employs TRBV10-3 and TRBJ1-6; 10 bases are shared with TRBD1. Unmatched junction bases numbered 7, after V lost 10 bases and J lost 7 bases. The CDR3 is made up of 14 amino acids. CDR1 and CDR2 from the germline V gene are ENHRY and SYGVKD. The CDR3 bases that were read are TGTGCCACAGATAAGGGACAGGGGAATTCACCC. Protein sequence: CATDKGQGNSP. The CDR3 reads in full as CATDKGQGNSPLHF.

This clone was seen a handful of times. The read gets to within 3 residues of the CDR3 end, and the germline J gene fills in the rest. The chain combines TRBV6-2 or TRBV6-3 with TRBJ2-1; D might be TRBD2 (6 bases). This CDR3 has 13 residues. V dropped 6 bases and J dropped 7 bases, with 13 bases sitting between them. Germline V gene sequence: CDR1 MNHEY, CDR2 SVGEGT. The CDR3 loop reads CASRRLDTNEQFF. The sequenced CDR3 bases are TGTGCCAGCAGAAGACTAGATACGAATGAG.

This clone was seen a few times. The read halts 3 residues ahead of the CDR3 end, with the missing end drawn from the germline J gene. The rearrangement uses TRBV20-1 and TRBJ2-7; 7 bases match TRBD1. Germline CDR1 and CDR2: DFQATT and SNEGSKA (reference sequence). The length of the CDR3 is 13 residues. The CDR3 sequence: CISRDQGAYEQYF. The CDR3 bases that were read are TGCATTTCTAGAGATCAGGGGGCCTACGAG.

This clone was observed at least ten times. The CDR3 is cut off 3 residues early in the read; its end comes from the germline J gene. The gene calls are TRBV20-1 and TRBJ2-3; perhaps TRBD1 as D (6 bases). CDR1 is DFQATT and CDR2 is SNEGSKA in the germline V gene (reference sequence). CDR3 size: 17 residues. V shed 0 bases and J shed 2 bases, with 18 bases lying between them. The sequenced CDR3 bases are TGCAGTGCTAGAGACCGATACAACAGGGATTCCACAGATACG. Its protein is CSARDRYNRDSTDT. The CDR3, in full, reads CSARDRYNRDSTDTQYF.

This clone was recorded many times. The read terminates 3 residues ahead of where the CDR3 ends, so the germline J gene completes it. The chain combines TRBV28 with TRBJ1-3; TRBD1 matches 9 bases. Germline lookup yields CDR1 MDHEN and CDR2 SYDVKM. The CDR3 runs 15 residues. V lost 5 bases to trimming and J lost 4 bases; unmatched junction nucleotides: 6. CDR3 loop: CASSLLGTGGNTIYF. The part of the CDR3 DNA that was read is TGTGCCAGCAGTCTGCTGGGGACAGGGGGAAACACC.

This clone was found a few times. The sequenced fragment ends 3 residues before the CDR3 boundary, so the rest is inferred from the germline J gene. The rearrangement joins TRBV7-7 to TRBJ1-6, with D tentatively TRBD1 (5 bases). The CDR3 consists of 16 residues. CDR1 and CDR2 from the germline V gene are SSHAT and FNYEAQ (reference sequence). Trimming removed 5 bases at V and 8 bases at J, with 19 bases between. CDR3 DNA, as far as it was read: TGTGCCAGCAGCCCCACTTCGGGGCGGGGCGATTCACCC. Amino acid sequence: CASSPTSGRGDSP. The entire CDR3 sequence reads CASSPTSGRGDSPLHF. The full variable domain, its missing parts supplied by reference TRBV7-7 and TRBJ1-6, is GAGVSQSPRYKVTKRGQDVTLRCDPISSHATLYWYQQALGQGPEFLTYFNYEAQPDKSGLPSDRFSAERPEGSISTLTIQRTEQRDSAMYRCASSPTSGRGDSPLHFGNGTRLTVT.

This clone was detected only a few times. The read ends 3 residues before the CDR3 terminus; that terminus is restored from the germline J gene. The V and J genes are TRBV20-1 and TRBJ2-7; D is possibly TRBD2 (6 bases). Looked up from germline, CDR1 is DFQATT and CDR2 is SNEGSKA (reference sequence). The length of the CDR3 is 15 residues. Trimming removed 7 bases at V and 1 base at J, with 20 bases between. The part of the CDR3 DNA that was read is TGCAGTGTGTCGCAACAGGAGGGCCGGTCCTACGAG. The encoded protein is CSVSQQEGRSYE. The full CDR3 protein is CSVSQQEGRSYEQYF.

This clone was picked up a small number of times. CDR3 sequence reads: CSARMDRKSPLHF. The covered CDR3 bases are TGCAGTGCTAGGATGGACAGGAAGTCACCC. The rearrangement links TRBV20-1 to TRBJ1-6, with TRBD1 identical over 7 bases. The read terminates 3 residues before the CDR3 end, so the remaining end is supplied by the germline J gene. Unmatched junction bases numbered 6, after V lost 3 bases and J lost 10 bases. The CDR3 runs to 13 residues. The germline CDR1 and CDR2 sequences are DFQATT and SNEGSKA (reference sequence).

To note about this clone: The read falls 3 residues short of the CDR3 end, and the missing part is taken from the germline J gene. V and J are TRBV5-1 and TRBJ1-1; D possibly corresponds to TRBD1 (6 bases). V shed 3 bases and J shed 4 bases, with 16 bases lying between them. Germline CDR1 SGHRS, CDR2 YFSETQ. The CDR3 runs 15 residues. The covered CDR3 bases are TGCGCCAGCAGCTCCCCTTTGGGGGGGCGCACTGAA. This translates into CASSSPLGGRTE. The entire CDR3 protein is CASSSPLGGRTEAFF.

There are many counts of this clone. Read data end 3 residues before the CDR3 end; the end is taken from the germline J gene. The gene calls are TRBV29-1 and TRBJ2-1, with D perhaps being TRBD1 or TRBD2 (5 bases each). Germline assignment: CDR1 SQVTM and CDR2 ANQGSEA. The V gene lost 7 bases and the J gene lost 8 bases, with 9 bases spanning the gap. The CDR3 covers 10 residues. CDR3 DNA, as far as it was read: TGCAGCGCTAGGGGAGATGAG. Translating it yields CSARGDE. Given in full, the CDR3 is CSARGDEQFF.

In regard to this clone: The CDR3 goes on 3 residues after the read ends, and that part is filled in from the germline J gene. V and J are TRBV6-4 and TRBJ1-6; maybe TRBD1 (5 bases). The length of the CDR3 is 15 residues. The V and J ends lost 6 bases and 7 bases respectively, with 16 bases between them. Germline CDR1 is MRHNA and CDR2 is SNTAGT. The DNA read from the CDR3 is TGTGCCAGCAGGGGCAGGGAGGGAAAAAATTCACCC. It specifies CASRGREGKNSP. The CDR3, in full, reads CASRGREGKNSPLHF.